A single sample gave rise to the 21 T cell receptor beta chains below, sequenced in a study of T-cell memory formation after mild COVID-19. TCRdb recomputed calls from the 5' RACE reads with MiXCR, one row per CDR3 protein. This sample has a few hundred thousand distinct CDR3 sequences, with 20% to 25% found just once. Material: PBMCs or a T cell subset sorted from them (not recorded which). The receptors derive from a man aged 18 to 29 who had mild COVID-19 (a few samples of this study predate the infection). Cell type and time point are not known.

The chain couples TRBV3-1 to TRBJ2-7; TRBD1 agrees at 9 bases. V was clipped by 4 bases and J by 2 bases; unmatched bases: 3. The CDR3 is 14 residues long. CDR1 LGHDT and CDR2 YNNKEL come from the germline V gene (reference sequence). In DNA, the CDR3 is TGTGCCAGCAGCCGGGACAGGGTCCCCTACGAGCAGTACTTC. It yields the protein CASSRDRVPYEQYF.

The CDR3 sequence: CASSARAGSNEQFF. In DNA, the CDR3 is TGTGCCAGCAGCGCCCGGGCGGGGAGCAATGAGCAGTTCTTC. The chain links TRBV7-9 to TRBJ2-1, with D perhaps matching TRBD2 (6 bases). Deletions cut 5 bases from V and 6 bases from J, with 14 bases between. Looked up from germline, CDR1 is SEHNR and CDR2 is FQNEAQ (reference sequence). This CDR3 has 14 amino acids. Drawing the rest from reference TRBV7-9 and TRBJ2-1, the complete variable domain is DTGVSQNPRHKITKRGQNVTFRCDPISEHNRLYWYRQTLGQGPEFLTYFQNEAQLEKSRLLSDRFSAERPKGSFSTLEIQRTEQGDSAMYLCASSARAGSNEQFFGPGTRLTVL.

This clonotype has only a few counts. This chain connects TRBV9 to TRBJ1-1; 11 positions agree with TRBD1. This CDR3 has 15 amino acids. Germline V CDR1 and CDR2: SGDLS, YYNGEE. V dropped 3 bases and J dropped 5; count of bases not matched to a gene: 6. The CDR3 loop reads CASSAGQGAGTEAFF. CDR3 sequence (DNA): TGTGCCAGCAGCGCCGGACAGGGGGCTGGGACTGAAGCTTTCTTT.

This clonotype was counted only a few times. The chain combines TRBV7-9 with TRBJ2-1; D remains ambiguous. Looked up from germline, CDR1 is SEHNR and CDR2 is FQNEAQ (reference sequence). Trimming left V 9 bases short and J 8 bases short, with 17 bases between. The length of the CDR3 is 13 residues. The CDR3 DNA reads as TGTGCCAGTCAACTCCCTGTTCTCGATGAGCAGTTCTTC. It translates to CASQLPVLDEQFF.

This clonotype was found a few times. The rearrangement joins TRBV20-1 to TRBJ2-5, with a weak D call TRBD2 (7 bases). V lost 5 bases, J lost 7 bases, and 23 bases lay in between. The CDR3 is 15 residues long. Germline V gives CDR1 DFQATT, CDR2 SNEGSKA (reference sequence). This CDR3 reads CSAGRGGATFGTQYF. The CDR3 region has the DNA TGCAGTGCTGGGCGTGGGGGGGCCACGTTCGGGACCCAGTACTTC.

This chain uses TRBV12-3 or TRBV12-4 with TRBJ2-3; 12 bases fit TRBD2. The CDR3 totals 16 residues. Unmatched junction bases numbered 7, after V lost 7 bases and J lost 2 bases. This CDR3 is CASTRLAGALTDTQYF. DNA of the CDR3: TGTGCCAGCACCCGACTAGCGGGGGCCCTCACAGATACGCAGTATTTT.

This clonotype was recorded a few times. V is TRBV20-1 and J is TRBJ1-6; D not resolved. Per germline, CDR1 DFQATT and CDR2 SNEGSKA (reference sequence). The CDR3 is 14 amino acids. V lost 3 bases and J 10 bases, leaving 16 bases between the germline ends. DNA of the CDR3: TGCAGTGCTAGGTCTGAGGGCTGGGGATCACCCCTCCACTTT. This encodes CSARSEGWGSPLHF.

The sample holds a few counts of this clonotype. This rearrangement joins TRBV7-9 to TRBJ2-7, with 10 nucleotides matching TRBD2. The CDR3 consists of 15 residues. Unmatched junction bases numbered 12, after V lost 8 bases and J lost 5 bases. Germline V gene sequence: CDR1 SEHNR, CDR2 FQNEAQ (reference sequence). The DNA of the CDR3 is TGTGCCAGCGCTTGGGCTAGCGGGGGTAAGGACGAGCAGTACTTC. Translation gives CASAWASGGKDEQYF.

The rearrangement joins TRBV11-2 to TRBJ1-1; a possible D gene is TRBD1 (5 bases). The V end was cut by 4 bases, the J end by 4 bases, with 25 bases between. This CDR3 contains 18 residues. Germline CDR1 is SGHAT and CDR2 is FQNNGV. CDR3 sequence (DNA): TGTGCCAGCAGCTCAACCCCCGGGACCCCTAAATGGGTCACTGAAGCTTTCTTT. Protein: CASSSTPGTPKWVTEAFF.

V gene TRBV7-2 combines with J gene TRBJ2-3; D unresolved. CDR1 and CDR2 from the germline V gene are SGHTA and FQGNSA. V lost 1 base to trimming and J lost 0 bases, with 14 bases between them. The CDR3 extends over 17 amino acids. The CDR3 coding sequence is TGTGCCAGCAGCTTAGTTGCGTTTGCAGCTAGCACAGATACGCAGTATTTT. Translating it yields CASSLVAFAASTDTQYF.

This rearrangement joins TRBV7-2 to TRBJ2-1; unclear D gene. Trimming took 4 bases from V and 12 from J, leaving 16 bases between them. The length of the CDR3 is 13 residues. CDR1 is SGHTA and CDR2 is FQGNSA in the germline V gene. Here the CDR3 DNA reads TGTGCCAGCAGCTCCAACACCGTCAAGTGGCAGTTCTTC. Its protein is CASSSNTVKWQFF.

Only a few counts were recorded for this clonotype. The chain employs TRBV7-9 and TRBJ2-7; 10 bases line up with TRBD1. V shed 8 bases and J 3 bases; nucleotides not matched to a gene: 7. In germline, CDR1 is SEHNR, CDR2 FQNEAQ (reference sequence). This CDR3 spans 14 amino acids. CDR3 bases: TGTGCCAGCTCCCGGACAGGGGGGAACTACGAGCAGTACGTC. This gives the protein CASSRTGGNYEQYV.

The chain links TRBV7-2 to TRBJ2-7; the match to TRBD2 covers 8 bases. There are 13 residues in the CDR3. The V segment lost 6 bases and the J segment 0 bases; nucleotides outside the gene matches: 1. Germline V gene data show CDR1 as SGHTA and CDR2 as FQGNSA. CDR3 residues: CASRGTSSYEQYF. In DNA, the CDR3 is TGTGCCAGCAGGGGGACTAGCTCCTACGAGCAGTACTTC.

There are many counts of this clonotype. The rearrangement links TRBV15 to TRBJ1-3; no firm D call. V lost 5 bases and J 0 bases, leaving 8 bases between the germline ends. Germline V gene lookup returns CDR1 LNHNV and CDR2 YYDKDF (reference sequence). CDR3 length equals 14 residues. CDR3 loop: CATSLAGSGNTIYF. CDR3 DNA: TGTGCCACCAGCCTGGCGGGCTCTGGAAACACCATATATTTT.

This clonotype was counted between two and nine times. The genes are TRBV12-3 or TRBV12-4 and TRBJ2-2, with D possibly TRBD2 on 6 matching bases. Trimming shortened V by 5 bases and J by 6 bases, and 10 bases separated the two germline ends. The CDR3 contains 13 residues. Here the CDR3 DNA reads TGTGCCAGCAGTCACGGGACTCCCGGGGAGCTGTTTTTT. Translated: CASSHGTPGELFF.

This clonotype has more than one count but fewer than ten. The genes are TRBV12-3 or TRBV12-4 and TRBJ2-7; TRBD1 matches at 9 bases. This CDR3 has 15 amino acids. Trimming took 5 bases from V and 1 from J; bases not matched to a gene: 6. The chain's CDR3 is CASSAPGTGSYEQYF. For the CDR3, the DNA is TGTGCCAGCAGTGCGCCCGGGACAGGGTCCTACGAGCAGTACTTC.

This CDR3 reads CASSPWTGSGGELFF. The CDR3 DNA reads as TGTGCCAGCAGCCCTTGGACAGGTAGCGGCGGGGAGCTGTTTTTT. The rearrangement uses TRBV4-2 and TRBJ2-2; perhaps TRBD1 as D (7 bases). Germline values: CDR1 LGHNA, CDR2 YNFKEQ. V shed 4 bases and J shed 7 bases, with 16 bases lying between them. CDR3 length equals 15 residues.

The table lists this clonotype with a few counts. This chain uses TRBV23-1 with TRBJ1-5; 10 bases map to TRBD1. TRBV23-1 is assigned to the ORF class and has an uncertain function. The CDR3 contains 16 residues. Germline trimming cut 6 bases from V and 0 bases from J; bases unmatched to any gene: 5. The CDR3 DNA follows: TGCGCCAGCAGCCGGGACAGGGGATATAGCAATCAGCCCCAGCATTTT. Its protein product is CASSRDRGYSNQPQHF.

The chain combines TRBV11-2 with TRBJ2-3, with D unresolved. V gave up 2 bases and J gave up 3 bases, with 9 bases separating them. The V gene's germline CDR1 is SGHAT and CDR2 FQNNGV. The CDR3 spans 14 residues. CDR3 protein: CASSLTERTDTQYF. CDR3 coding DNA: TGTGCCAGCAGCTTAACCGAAAGGACAGATACGCAGTATTTT.

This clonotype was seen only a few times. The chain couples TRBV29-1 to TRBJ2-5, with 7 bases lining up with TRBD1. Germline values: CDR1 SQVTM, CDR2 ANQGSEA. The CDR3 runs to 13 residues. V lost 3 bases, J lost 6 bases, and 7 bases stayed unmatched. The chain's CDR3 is CSVEGTVPKTQYF. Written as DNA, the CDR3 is TGCAGCGTTGAGGGGACAGTGCCGAAGACCCAGTACTTC.

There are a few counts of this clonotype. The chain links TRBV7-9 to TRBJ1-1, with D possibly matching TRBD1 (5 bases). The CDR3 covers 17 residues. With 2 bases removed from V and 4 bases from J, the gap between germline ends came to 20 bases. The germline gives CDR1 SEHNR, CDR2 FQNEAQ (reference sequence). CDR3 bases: TGTGCCAGCAGCTTATCACGGACGACAGTTTTTAGCACTGAAGCTTTCTTT. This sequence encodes CASSLSRTTVFSTEAFF.